This entry lists 20 T cell receptor beta chains sequenced from one sample in a study of shared clonotypes between healthy human individuals. TCRdb's table, derived via immunoSEQ multiplex PCR, lists solely in-frame clones and lacks some. The data show more than 2 million clones, about 94% seen once. Naive-designated CD8 cells lacked CD45RO, were positively enriched for CCR7, and omitted terminally differentiated effector memory CD45RA+ cells. The sequenced sample was naive CD8+ T cells sorted from blood. The source is a man aged 18-30 years in good health.

The V call is TRBV10-3, the J call TRBJ2-3; no clear D. With 4 bases removed from V and 2 bases from J, the gap between germline ends came to 4 bases. The germline CDR1 and CDR2 sequences are ENHRY and SYGVKD. This CDR3 contains 12 residues. CDR3 sequence: CAISGTTDTQYF. The CDR3 DNA reads TGTGCCATCAGTGGAACCACAGATACGCAGTATTTT.

This clone is a singleton in its sample. The chain links TRBV4-1 to TRBJ2-7; 9 bases fit TRBD2. Germline trimming cut 0 bases from V and 2 bases from J; bases unmatched to any gene: 5. The CDR3 spans 16 residues. Germline CDR1 reads MGHRA; CDR2 reads YSYEKL. The CDR3 nucleotides are TGCGCCAGCAGCCAAGAATCCAGCGGGGGGACCTACGAGCAGTACTTC. It specifies CASSQESSGGTYEQYF.

Notes on this clone: This sample also contains other DNA sequences that code for the same CDR3. This sequence joins TRBV5-6 and TRBJ2-7; no definite D call. Trimming stripped 1 base from V and 0 bases from J, with 5 bases between. Germline lookup yields CDR1 SGHDT and CDR2 YYEEEE. The CDR3 length is 13 residues. In DNA, the CDR3 is TGTGCCAGCAGCTTGTATAGCTCCTACGAGCAGTACTTC. Translating gives CASSLYSSYEQYF.

V gene TRBV5-1 combines with J gene TRBJ2-2, with 7 bases fitting TRBD2. The CDR3 runs 15 residues. The junction had 7 bases not matched to a gene; V was cut back by 1 base and J by 7 bases. The germline V gene has CDR1 SGHRS and CDR2 YFSETQ. The chain's CDR3 is CASSLPRGGNGELFF. Here the CDR3 DNA reads TGCGCCAGCAGCTTGCCCCGGGGAGGGAACGGGGAGCTGTTTTTT.

The rearrangement joins TRBV5-4 to TRBJ2-7; a weak D match, TRBD1 (6 bases). Germline V gene sequence: CDR1 SGHNT, CDR2 YYREEE (reference sequence). Trimming took off 4 bases at V and 3 bases at J, with 14 bases between the two ends. The CDR3 is made up of 14 amino acids. The CDR3 DNA follows: TGTGCCAGCAGCCCTCCCGACAGGAACTACGAGCAGTACTTC. The encoded protein is CASSPPDRNYEQYF.

The rearrangement joins TRBV7-9 to TRBJ1-3; TRBD1 matches at 7 bases. The J segment lost 0 bases and the V segment lost 8 bases, leaving 4 bases of the junction unmatched. CDR1 is SEHNR, CDR2 FQNEAQ, per germline (reference sequence). The CDR3 contains 14 residues. In DNA form, the CDR3 reads TGTGCCAGCCAGGGGGTTAGCTCTGGAAACACCATATATTTT. It codes for CASQGVSSGNTIYF.

The V call is TRBV11-3, the J call TRBJ2-5; possibly TRBD2 for D (6 bases). This CDR3 has 13 residues. Germline CDR1 SGHNT, CDR2 YENEEA. Trimming took 6 bases from V and 3 from J, leaving 11 bases between them. CDR3 sequence reads: CASRKGGEETQYF. The CDR3 DNA reads TGTGCCAGCAGAAAAGGAGGGGAAGAGACCCAGTACTTC.

This chain connects TRBV4-3 to TRBJ2-5, with D possibly TRBD1 on 5 matching bases. The germline CDR1 and CDR2 sequences are LGHNA and YSLEER. The V end was cut by 0 bases, the J end by 2 bases, with 10 bases between. There are 15 residues in the CDR3. As DNA, the CDR3 is TGCGCCAGCAGCCAAGACTGGACACCACAAGAGACCCAGTACTTC. Protein product: CASSQDWTPQETQYF.

The count of this clone is one. CDR3 amino acids: CASSLGGWRERETQYF. Here the CDR3 DNA reads TGTGCCAGCAGCTTAGGAGGGTGGCGGGAGCGAGAGACCCAGTACTTC. This chain joins TRBV11-2 and TRBJ2-5, with 7 positions matching TRBD2. This CDR3 is 16 amino acids long. Germline V CDR1 and CDR2: SGHAT, FQNNGV. After removal of 1 base from V and 4 bases from J, the junction contained 9 bases not matched to a gene.

The chain has TRBV6-1 and TRBJ2-3, with 7 bases fitting TRBD2. This CDR3 is built from 16 residues. The V gene's germline CDR1 is MNHNS and CDR2 SASEGT. The V segment lost 3 bases and the J segment 2 bases; nucleotides outside the gene matches: 8. Here the CDR3 DNA reads TGTGCCAGCAGTGAGTGGCTAGCGGCAAACACAGATACGCAGTATTTT. It codes for CASSEWLAANTDTQYF.

The gene calls are TRBV11-2 and TRBJ2-7; 7 bases line up with TRBD1. The CDR3 length is 15 residues. Trimming cost V 4 bases and J 3 bases; bases outside gene matches: 9. CDR1 SGHAT and CDR2 FQNNGV come from the germline V gene. In DNA form, the CDR3 reads TGTGCCAGCAGCTCGTCGACAGGGATTGACTACGAGCAGTACTTC. This gives the protein CASSSSTGIDYEQYF.

The chain recombines TRBV10-2 with TRBJ1-6; maybe TRBD1 (6 bases). The CDR3 length is 13 residues. Deletions cut 2 bases from V and 10 bases from J, with 9 bases between. In germline, CDR1 is WSHSY, CDR2 SAAADI. DNA of the CDR3: TGCGCCAGCAGTGAGACAGGGCGCTCACCCCTCCACTTT. Translating it yields CASSETGRSPLHF.

V usage is TRBV10-1 and J usage is TRBJ2-1, with TRBD1 matching 8 bases. CDR1 and CDR2 from the germline V gene are WNHNN and SYGVQD (reference sequence). The J segment lost 7 bases and the V segment lost 4 bases, leaving 9 bases of the junction unmatched. The CDR3 has 15 amino acids. CDR3 residues: CASSVIRGRFNEQFF. The CDR3 DNA is TGCGCCAGCAGTGTAATCAGGGGGCGGTTTAATGAGCAGTTCTTC.

This chain uses TRBV30 with TRBJ1-4, with a weak D call TRBD1 (6 bases). The V gene's germline CDR1 is GTSNPN and CDR2 SVGIG (reference sequence). Between the trimmed V and J ends, which lost 2 bases and 5 bases, there was a span of 18 bases. The CDR3 contains 16 residues. The CDR3 protein is CAWSHSSGGLNEKLFF. The CDR3 DNA reads as TGTGCCTGGAGTCATTCCAGCGGGGGGCTGAATGAAAAACTGTTTTTT.

The rearrangement uses TRBV27 and TRBJ1-2; TRBD1 is a possible D gene (5 bases). The CDR3 is 17 residues long. Trimming removed 0 bases at V and 1 base at J, with 15 bases between. Germline values: CDR1 MNHEY, CDR2 SMNVEV (reference sequence). DNA of the CDR3: TGTGCCAGCAGTTTATCGAGGGACGGACCTTTTAACTATGGCTACACCTTC. Translating gives CASSLSRDGPFNYGYTF.

The gene calls are TRBV19 and TRBJ2-3; TRBD1 is a possible D gene (6 bases). The CDR3 is 16 amino acids. Trimming left V 5 bases short and J 0 bases short, with 15 bases between. CDR1 and CDR2 from the germline V gene are LNHDA and SQIVND (reference sequence). CDR3 residues: CASSGWDTSSTDTQYF. As DNA, the CDR3 is TGTGCCAGTAGTGGCTGGGACACCTCGAGCACAGATACGCAGTATTTT.

This sequence joins TRBV5-4 and TRBJ2-3, with 9 nucleotides matching TRBD2. The CDR3 consists of 15 residues. In germline, CDR1 is SGHNT, CDR2 YYREEE (reference sequence). J gave up 2 bases and V 4 bases, and 5 bases lay outside the gene matches. The CDR3 sequence is CASSRLAENTDTQYF. The CDR3 nucleotides are TGTGCCAGCAGCCGACTAGCGGAGAACACAGATACGCAGTATTTT.

V is TRBV28 and J is TRBJ2-1, with D hard to call. CDR3 size: 13 residues. The germline gives CDR1 MDHEN, CDR2 SYDVKM. The V gene lost 6 bases and the J gene lost 0 bases, with 6 bases spanning the gap. CDR3 nucleotides: TGTGCCAGCAGGCTAGTCTCCTACAATGAGCAGTTCTTC. Amino acid sequence: CASRLVSYNEQFF.

This chain's CDR3 is CASSQEIWGNTDTQYF. As DNA, the CDR3 is TGCGCCAGCAGCCAAGAGATTTGGGGTAATACAGATACGCAGTATTTT. The chain employs TRBV4-3 and TRBJ2-3, with D unresolved. Germline CDR1 LGHNA, CDR2 YSLEER. Trimming shortened V by 0 bases and J by 3 bases, and 13 bases separated the two germline ends. The CDR3 contains 16 residues.

The V and J genes are TRBV4-3 and TRBJ2-7; no clear D gene. Germline-derived CDR1 and CDR2 are LGHNA and YSLEER. Trimming took 0 bases from V and 3 from J, leaving 15 bases between them. This CDR3 contains 16 residues. The CDR3 protein is CASSQDWGTWGYEQYF. The CDR3 DNA is TGCGCCAGCAGCCAAGATTGGGGTACGTGGGGCTACGAGCAGTACTTC.